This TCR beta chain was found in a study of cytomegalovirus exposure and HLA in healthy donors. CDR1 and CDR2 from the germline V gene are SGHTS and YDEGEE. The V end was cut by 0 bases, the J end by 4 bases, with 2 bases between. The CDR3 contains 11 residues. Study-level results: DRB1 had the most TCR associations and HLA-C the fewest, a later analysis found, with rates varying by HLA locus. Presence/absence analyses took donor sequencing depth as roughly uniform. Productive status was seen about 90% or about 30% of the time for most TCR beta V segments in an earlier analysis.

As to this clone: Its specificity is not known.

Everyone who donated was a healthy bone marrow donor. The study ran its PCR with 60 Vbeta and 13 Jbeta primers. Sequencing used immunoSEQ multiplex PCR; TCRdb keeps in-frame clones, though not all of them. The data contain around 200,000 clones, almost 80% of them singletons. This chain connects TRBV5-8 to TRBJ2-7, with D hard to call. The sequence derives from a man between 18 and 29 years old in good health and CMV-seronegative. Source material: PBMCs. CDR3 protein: CASSLAYEQYF. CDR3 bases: TGTGCCAGCAGCTTGGCTTACGAGCAGTACTTC.